What follows are 31 T cell receptor beta chains derived from one specimen sequenced in a study of tumor-infiltrating lymphocytes in localized non-small cell lung cancer. Sequencing used immunoSEQ multiplex PCR; TCRdb keeps in-frame clones, though not all of them. The repertoire holds about 10,000 clones, 65% to 80% seen once, with about 18% in the top ten. The specimen sequenced was uninvolved lung tissue not adjacent to the tumor. The receptor set was obtained from a human donor with non-small cell lung cancer.

The table lists this clone with a few counts. The chain employs TRBV5-5 and TRBJ2-7, with 11 bases fitting TRBD2. CDR1 and CDR2 from the germline V gene are SGHKS and YYEKEE (reference sequence). With 4 bases clipped from V and 3 bases from J, the junction kept 6 bases outside the gene matches. The CDR3 runs 15 residues. The CDR3 is CASSLGTSGIYEQYF. The CDR3 nucleotides read TGTGCCAGCAGCCTAGGGACTAGCGGAATCTACGAGCAGTACTTC. Using reference TRBV5-5 and TRBJ2-7 for the parts outside the CDR3, the full variable domain is DAGVTQSPTHLIKTRGQQVTLRCSPISGHKSVSWYQQVLGQGPQFIFQYYEKEERGRGNFPDRFSARQFPNYSSELNVNALLLGDSALYLCASSLGTSGIYEQYFGPGTRLTVT.

V usage is TRBV7-2 and J usage is TRBJ1-5; D is perhaps TRBD1 (5 bases). The CDR3 sequence is 15 residues long. Trimming cost V 1 base and J 9 bases, with 16 bases left between them. Germline assignment: CDR1 SGHTA and CDR2 FQGNSA. The CDR3 spells CASSLDFRGGMPQHF. CDR3 nucleotide sequence: TGTGCCAGCAGCTTAGATTTCCGGGGCGGGATGCCCCAGCATTTT. Based on the CDR3 plus reference TRBV7-2 and TRBJ1-5, the full variable domain is GAGVSQSPSNKVTEKGKDVELRCDPISGHTALYWYRQSLGQGLEFLIYFQGNSAPDKSGLPSDRFSAERTGGSVSTLTIQRTQQEDSAVYLCASSLDFRGGMPQHFGDGTRLSIL.

This clone was seen a few times. V and J are TRBV11-2 and TRBJ1-5, with 7 bases that match TRBD1. The CDR3 has 15 residues. V lost 1 base and J lost 3; bases outside the gene matches: 3. Germline V gene lookup returns CDR1 SGHAT and CDR2 FQNNGV. Written as DNA, the CDR3 is TGTGCCAGCAGCTTAGGGGGACAGTACAATCAGCCCCAGCATTTT. Its protein is CASSLGGQYNQPQHF. The variable domain in full, completed from reference TRBV11-2 and TRBJ1-5, reads EAGVAQSPRYKIIEKRQSVAFWCNPISGHATLYWYQQILGQGPKLLIQFQNNGVVDDSQLPKDRFSAERLKGVDSTLKIQPAKLEDSAVYLCASSLGGQYNQPQHFGDGTRLSIL.

This clone was picked up a small number of times. This sequence joins TRBV2 and TRBJ2-7; no firm D call. The CDR3 runs 8 residues. Germline assignment: CDR1 SNHLY and CDR2 FYNNEI. Trimming left V 3 bases short and J 9 bases short, with 0 bases between. CDR3 amino acids: CASSEQYF. In DNA form, the CDR3 reads TGTGCCAGCAGTGAGCAGTACTTC. The variable domain in full, with the rest retrieved from reference TRBV2 and TRBJ2-7, is EPEVTQTPSHQVTQMGQEVILRCVPISNHLYFYWYRQILGQKVEFLVSFYNNEISEKSEIFDDQFSVERPDGSNFTLKIRSTKLEDSAMYFCASSEQYFGPGTRLTVT.

The J gene is TRBJ2-7, the V gene TRBV20-1; possible D gene TRBD1, 6 bases. CDR1 is DFQATT and CDR2 is SNEGSKA in the germline V gene (reference sequence). CDR3 length equals 11 residues. The germline V and J ends were trimmed by 6 bases and 6 bases, with 12 bases remaining between them. The CDR3 region is CSATPGVEQYF. In DNA, the CDR3 is TGCAGTGCGACCCCAGGGGTCGAGCAGTACTTC.

DNA for the CDR3: TGTGCTAGTGGGACCGGACTAGCGGGGTGGGGCGTCCTCGGGGAGCTGTTTTTT. This gives the protein CASGTGLAGWGVLGELFF. The J gene is TRBJ2-2, the V gene TRBV12-5; 12 nucleotides agree with TRBD2. CDR1 is LGHNT, CDR2 FRNRAP, per germline. Unmatched junction bases numbered 15, after V lost 6 bases and J lost 7 bases. The CDR3 runs 18 residues.

This clone has a handful of counts. This chain links TRBV20-1 with TRBJ1-4; D is unresolved. CDR3 length: 11 residues. Germline V gives CDR1 DFQATT, CDR2 SNEGSKA (reference sequence). V was trimmed by 6 bases and J by 3 bases, leaving 5 bases between them. Written as DNA, the CDR3 is TGCAGTGCCGCCCCTAATGAAAAACTGTTTTTT. Protein sequence: CSAAPNEKLFF.

This clone is a singleton in its sample. V gene TRBV2 combines with J gene TRBJ2-2; the match to TRBD1 covers 7 bases. V lost 7 bases, J lost 4 bases, and 3 bases stayed unmatched. The CDR3 length is 13 residues. Germline V lookup: CDR1 SNHLY, CDR2 FYNNEI. The CDR3: CASTGQVTGELFF. CDR3 in DNA: TGTGCCAGCACTGGACAGGTCACCGGGGAGCTGTTTTTT. Full variable domain (missing parts from reference TRBV2 and TRBJ2-2): EPEVTQTPSHQVTQMGQEVILRCVPISNHLYFYWYRQILGQKVEFLVSFYNNEISEKSEIFDDQFSVERPDGSNFTLKIRSTKLEDSAMYFCASTGQVTGELFFGEGSRLTVL.

The rearrangement links TRBV5-6 to TRBJ2-1; 10 bases agree with TRBD2. This CDR3 spans 15 amino acids. V lost 2 bases to trimming and J lost 9 bases; unmatched junction nucleotides: 8. Per the germline V gene, CDR1 is SGHDT and CDR2 is YYEEEE. The CDR3 spells CASSFWLAGVIEQFF. CDR3 bases: TGTGCCAGCAGCTTTTGGCTAGCGGGAGTTATTGAGCAGTTCTTC.

The V and J genes are TRBV19 and TRBJ2-3; no reliable D call. Germline V gene lookup returns CDR1 LNHDA and CDR2 SQIVND (reference sequence). The CDR3 length is 15 residues. V shed 3 bases and J shed 5 bases, with 15 bases lying between them. The CDR3 DNA follows: TGTGCCAGTAGTATTACTGGACCGCCACGAGATACGCAGTATTTT. Its protein is CASSITGPPRDTQYF.

The genes are TRBV4-3 and TRBJ2-3, with a possible D match to TRBD1 (6 bases). CDR3 size: 17 residues. V shed 0 bases and J shed 5 bases, with 18 bases lying between them. Germline CDR1 reads LGHNA; CDR2 reads YSLEER. The CDR3 protein is CASSQDFRGQVGDTQYF. Written as DNA, the CDR3 is TGCGCCAGCAGCCAAGATTTCAGGGGACAAGTGGGAGATACGCAGTATTTT.

V usage is TRBV11-2 and J usage is TRBJ1-2; no definite D call. V was cut by 0 bases and J by 3 bases, with 5 bases left in between. The CDR3 runs 13 residues. CDR1 is SGHAT, CDR2 FQNNGV, per germline. CDR3 sequence: CASSLDRDYGYTF. The DNA of the CDR3 is TGTGCCAGCAGCTTAGACAGAGACTATGGCTACACCTTC.

The gene calls are TRBV19 and TRBJ2-7; possibly TRBD2 for D (5 bases). The CDR3 has 12 amino acids. The ends were cut back, 3 bases at V and 3 bases at J, with 6 bases in the middle. Per germline, CDR1 LNHDA and CDR2 SQIVND (reference sequence). This chain's CDR3 is CASSIEGYEQYF. The CDR3 nucleotides read TGTGCCAGTAGTATTGAGGGCTACGAGCAGTACTTC.

This chain connects TRBV30 to TRBJ2-7; D unclear. The CDR3 sequence is 15 residues long. Trimming took off 0 bases at V and 2 bases at J, with 14 bases between the two ends. Germline CDR1 GTSNPN, CDR2 SVGIG (reference sequence). CDR3 amino acids: CAWSVPGAWAYEQYF. The CDR3 nucleotides read TGTGCCTGGAGTGTACCAGGAGCCTGGGCCTACGAGCAGTACTTC.

This rearrangement joins TRBV2 to TRBJ2-7; no clear D gene. V was shortened by 7 bases and J by 7 bases, with 17 bases between the two germline ends. Germline V gene lookup returns CDR1 SNHLY and CDR2 FYNNEI. The CDR3 spans 13 residues. CDR3 sequence (DNA): TGTGCCAGCAAGCCGTTGGACGGTGAGGAGCAGTACTTC. Translated: CASKPLDGEEQYF.

The chain joins TRBV30 to TRBJ2-5; D is perhaps TRBD2 (6 bases). Trimming pared 3 bases from V and 4 bases from J, leaving 15 bases between. The CDR3 has 14 residues. Germline V gene lookup returns CDR1 GTSNPN and CDR2 SVGIG (reference sequence). The CDR3 DNA reads as TGTGCCTGGAGCACCCCGGGAGCGACAGAGACCCAGTACTTC. Residues: CAWSTPGATETQYF.

This clone was recorded once. The CDR3 coding sequence is TGTGCCAGCAGCCCTAGGACAGGGGAGCGCTACTATGGCTACACCTTC. This sequence encodes CASSPRTGERYYGYTF. The chain has TRBV14 and TRBJ1-2; 9 positions agree with TRBD1. Trimming cost V 4 bases and J 3 bases; bases outside gene matches: 9. The V gene's germline CDR1 is SGHDN and CDR2 FVKESK. CDR3 size: 16 residues.

The V and J genes are TRBV6-6 and TRBJ2-7, with TRBD2 as a possible D gene (6 bases). V was shortened by 4 bases and J by 3 bases, with 7 bases between the two germline ends. The length of the CDR3 is 12 residues. Per the germline V gene, CDR1 is MNHNY and CDR2 is SVGAGI (reference sequence). CDR3 sequence (DNA): TGTGCCAGCAGTTTGGGGGGCTACGAGCAGTACTTC. Encoded protein: CASSLGGYEQYF.

The rearrangement joins TRBV4-3 to TRBJ2-7; 9 bases are a match to TRBD2. CDR3 length: 16 residues. Germline CDR1 is LGHNA and CDR2 is YSLEER. Losses at the gene ends were 0 bases for V and 4 bases for J; bases not matched to a gene: 7. As DNA, the CDR3 is TGCGCCAGCAGCCAAGATGAGAGTAGCGGGAGATACGAGCAGTACTTC. This sequence encodes CASSQDESSGRYEQYF.

The V and J genes are TRBV7-8 and TRBJ2-7; the match to TRBD1 covers 7 bases. Looked up from germline, CDR1 is SGHVS and CDR2 is FQNEAQ. V was clipped by 7 bases and J by 0 bases; unmatched bases: 12. The CDR3 has 16 residues. The CDR3 spells CASTNRRTGTSYEQYF. The CDR3, as DNA: TGTGCCAGCACCAACCGCCGGACAGGCACCTCCTACGAGCAGTACTTC. The full variable domain, rest sourced from reference TRBV7-8 and TRBJ2-7, is GAGVSQSPRYKVAKRGQDVALRCDPISGHVSLFWYQQALGQGPEFLTYFQNEAQLDKSGLPSDRFFAERPEGSVSTLKIQRTQQEDSAVYLCASTNRRTGTSYEQYFGPGTRLTVT.

J is TRBJ2-7 and V is TRBV7-3; weak D call: TRBD2 (6 bases). The germline gives CDR1 SGHTA, CDR2 FQGTGA. The CDR3 consists of 15 residues. V lost 0 bases to trimming and J lost 2 bases, with 11 bases between them. The CDR3 DNA sequence: TGTGCCAGCAGCTTAACAGGGAGGTCCCCCTACGAGCAGTACTTC. Its translation is CASSLTGRSPYEQYF.

This clone was seen once. The V call is TRBV19, the J call TRBJ1-4; D is perhaps TRBD1 (6 bases). Germline V gene data show CDR1 as LNHDA and CDR2 as SQIVND (reference sequence). The CDR3 runs to 17 residues. V gave up 2 bases and J gave up 0 bases, with 13 bases separating them. CDR3 in amino acids: CASSIPVAGATNEKLFF. The CDR3 region has the DNA TGTGCCAGTAGTATACCTGTTGCAGGGGCAACTAATGAAAAACTGTTTTTT.

The genes are TRBV6-1 and TRBJ1-5, with D uncertain. This CDR3 is built from 10 residues. Germline V gene lookup returns CDR1 MNHNS and CDR2 SASEGT. Trimming pared 4 bases from V and 6 bases from J, leaving 1 base between. The CDR3 spells CASSVQPQHF. The DNA of the CDR3 is TGTGCCAGCAGTGTTCAGCCCCAGCATTTT.

In its sample, this clone was seen a few times. The chain has TRBV7-2 and TRBJ1-2, with a possible D match to TRBD1 (6 bases). Germline loops: CDR1 SGHTA, CDR2 FQGNSA. The CDR3 spans 14 residues. The V end lost 11 bases, the J end lost 6 bases, and 22 bases lay between the germline ends. The CDR3 spells CARQGGQSYHGYTF. DNA for the CDR3: TGTGCCCGCCAAGGGGGACAATCGTACCATGGCTACACCTTC.

This chain joins TRBV29-1 and TRBJ1-1, with a tentative D call TRBD1 (6 bases). The CDR3 has 13 amino acids. V lost 1 base, J lost 3 bases, and 9 bases lay in between. Germline values: CDR1 SQVTM, CDR2 ANQGSEA. The CDR3 coding sequence is TGCAGCGTTGAAGTAGGACAGCACACTGAAGCTTTCTTT. It encodes CSVEVGQHTEAFF.

This rearrangement joins TRBV19 to TRBJ2-2, with a tentative D call TRBD2 (5 bases). This CDR3 spans 14 amino acids. CDR1 and CDR2 (germline): LNHDA, SQIVND (reference sequence). Trimming left V 5 bases short and J 1 base short, with 8 bases between. CDR3 bases: TGTGCCAGTAGTTGGGCGGGGAACACCGGGGAGCTGTTTTTT. It is translated as CASSWAGNTGELFF.

This chain joins TRBV4-3 and TRBJ2-5; the match to TRBD2 covers 11 bases. Germline CDR1 is LGHNA and CDR2 is YSLEER. V was pared by 5 bases and J by 7 bases, with 6 bases of the junction left unmatched. The CDR3 loop spans 14 amino acids. The CDR3 reads CASSYTSGSGTQYF. The CDR3 DNA is TGCGCCAGCAGCTACACTAGCGGGAGCGGGACCCAGTACTTC.

The chain recombines TRBV28 with TRBJ2-7, with 7 bases lining up with TRBD2. The CDR3 is 14 residues long. Germline V CDR1 and CDR2: MDHEN, SYDVKM. The J segment lost 3 bases and the V segment lost 4 bases, leaving 6 bases of the junction unmatched. In nucleotides, the CDR3 is TGTGCCAGCAGTTGGCCGGGGAGGGACTACGAGCAGTACTTC. Translation: CASSWPGRDYEQYF.

The V call is TRBV6-5, the J call TRBJ1-2; TRBD1 matches 7 bases. The J segment lost 4 bases and the V segment lost 4 bases, leaving 9 bases of the junction unmatched. The CDR3 runs 15 residues. CDR1 MNHEY and CDR2 SVGAGI come from the germline V gene. Here the CDR3 DNA reads TGTGCCAGCAGTTCAACAGGGGCTGAGGCCTATGGCTACACCTTC. Encoded protein: CASSSTGAEAYGYTF.

J is TRBJ1-6 and V is TRBV10-3; a possible D gene is TRBD1 (5 bases). Between the trimmed V and J ends, which lost 6 bases and 6 bases, there was a span of 21 bases. The CDR3 runs to 17 residues. CDR1 and CDR2 from the germline V gene are ENHRY and SYGVKD. The CDR3 sequence is CAISDSTGSWGNSPLHF. CDR3 bases: TGTGCCATCAGCGATTCAACAGGAAGTTGGGGTAATTCACCCCTCCACTTT.

This chain links TRBV6-5 with TRBJ1-2; perhaps TRBD1 as D (6 bases). The CDR3 sequence is 14 residues long. Deletions cut 2 bases from V and 3 bases from J, with 10 bases between. CDR1 and CDR2 from the germline V gene are MNHEY and SVGAGI. For the CDR3, the DNA is TGTGCCAGCAGTTACAGGGGGGTGGACTATGGCTACACCTTC. Translated, it gives CASSYRGVDYGYTF.